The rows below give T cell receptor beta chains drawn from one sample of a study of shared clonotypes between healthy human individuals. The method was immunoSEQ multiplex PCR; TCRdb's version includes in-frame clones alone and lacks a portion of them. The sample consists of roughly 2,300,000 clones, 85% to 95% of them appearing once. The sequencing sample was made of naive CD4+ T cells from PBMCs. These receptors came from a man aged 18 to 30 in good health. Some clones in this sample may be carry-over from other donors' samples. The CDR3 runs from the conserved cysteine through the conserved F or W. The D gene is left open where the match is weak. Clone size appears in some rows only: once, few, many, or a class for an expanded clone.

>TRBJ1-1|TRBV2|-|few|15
CASSEARWGDTEAFF
TGTGCCAGCAGTGAAGCGCGGTGGGGGGACACTGAAGCTTTCTTT
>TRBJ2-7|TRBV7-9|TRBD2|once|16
CASRPPGLAGGQEQYF
TGTGCCAGCAGACCTCCTGGACTAGCGGGAGGGCAGGAGCAGTACTTC
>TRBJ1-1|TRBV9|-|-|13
CASSEDIYTEAFF
TGTGCCAGCAGCGAGGACATATACACTGAAGCTTTCTTT
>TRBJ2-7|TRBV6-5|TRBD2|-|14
CASRTSGRSYEQYF
TGTGCCAGCAGGACTAGCGGGAGGTCATACGAGCAGTACTTC
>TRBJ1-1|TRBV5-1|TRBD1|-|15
CASSSIQGAGTEAFF
TGCGCCAGCAGCTCGATACAGGGGGCCGGCACTGAAGCTTTCTTT
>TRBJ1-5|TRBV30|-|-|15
CAWNRPSGGNQPQHF
TGTGCCTGGAACCGTCCTTCAGGGGGCAATCAGCCCCAGCATTTT
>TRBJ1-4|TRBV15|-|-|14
CATSRGQLNEKLFF
TGTGCCACCAGCAGAGGGCAGCTAAATGAAAAACTGTTTTTT
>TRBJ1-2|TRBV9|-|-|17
CASSAGAGQALNYGYTF
TGTGCCAGCAGCGCTGGGGCGGGGCAGGCTCTTAACTATGGCTACACCTTC
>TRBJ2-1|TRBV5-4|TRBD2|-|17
CASSLVLAGAIGNEQFF
TGTGCCAGCAGCTTGGTCCTAGCGGGGGCCATAGGGAATGAGCAGTTCTTC
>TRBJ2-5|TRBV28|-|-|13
CASRLGGRETQYF
TGTGCCAGCAGGCTGGGGGGTCGGGAGACCCAGTACTTC
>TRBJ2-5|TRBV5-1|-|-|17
CASSPTGSLPLQETQYF
TGCGCCAGCAGCCCCACCGGTTCCCTCCCGCTACAAGAGACCCAGTACTTC
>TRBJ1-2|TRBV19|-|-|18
CASSMVDGTYALGYGYTF
TGTGCCAGTAGTATGGTAGACGGAACCTACGCCCTTGGCTATGGCTACACCTTC